The text below deals with one T cell receptor (beta chain). The data are from a study of blood T cell repertoires in COVID-19. Study-wide context: PBMCs, B-cell-depleted T cells, or T cells provided the cDNA or gDNA that made up the material.

Participant-reported clinical history was the basis for cohort assignment. Some clones are missing from TCRdb's copy, which holds only in-frame ones; the method was immunoSEQ multiplex PCR. The table has about 390,000 clones, more than 75% seen once. This CDR3 region has 16 residues. Trimming pared 0 bases from V and 4 bases from J, leaving 15 bases between. The germline gives CDR1 MGHRA, CDR2 YSYEKL. The chain is built from TRBV4-1 and TRBJ1-2; D unresolved. The sequencing input was PBMCs or T cells enriched from blood (not recorded which). The sequence was collected from a woman between 45 and 60 years old who had recovered from COVID-19. The CDR3 protein is CASSQDYPGNPYGYTF. DNA of the CDR3: TGCGCCAGCAGCCAAGATTACCCCGGGAATCCCTATGGCTACACCTTC.